This TCR beta chain was obtained from a study of cytomegalovirus exposure and HLA in healthy donors. The CDR3 has 16 residues. With V trimmed by 3 bases and J by 2 bases, 7 bases remained unmatched. Germline V lookup: CDR1 MGHRA, CDR2 YSYEKL. Some clones are missing from TCRdb's copy, which holds only in-frame ones; the method was immunoSEQ multiplex PCR. The sample lists fewer than 200,000 clones, roughly nine tenths occurring once. Input material: PBMCs. V and J are TRBV4-1 and TRBJ2-7, with 10 nucleotides matching TRBD2. This clonotype originated in a woman in her late teens or twenties in good health and CMV-seropositive. CDR3 protein: CASSQGGLAGAYEQYF. For the CDR3, the DNA is TGCGCCAGCAGCCAGGGGGGGCTAGCGGGGGCCTACGAGCAGTACTTC.